These 26 T cell receptor beta chains originate from one sample sequenced in a study of blood T cell repertoires in COVID-19. The repertoire was sequenced with immunoSEQ multiplex PCR; TCRdb's copy has only in-frame clones and lacks some. The sample has roughly 150,000 clones, 75% to 80% seen once. The sample taken for sequencing was peripheral blood. These receptors originate from a woman of 80 years or more with acute or convalescent COVID-19.

This rearrangement joins TRBV7-2 to TRBJ1-2; TRBD1 is a possible D gene (5 bases). CDR3 size: 13 residues. Germline loops: CDR1 SGHTA, CDR2 FQGNSA. V lost 2 bases, J lost 8 bases, and 12 bases lay in between. The CDR3 region is CASSLQGGRGYTF. The CDR3 nucleotides are TGTGCCAGCAGCTTACAGGGAGGTAGGGGCTACACCTTC.

This rearrangement joins TRBV5-6 to TRBJ1-1; no clear D. Germline V CDR1 and CDR2: SGHDT, YYEEEE. V lost 6 bases to trimming and J lost 1 base, with 10 bases between them. The CDR3 loop spans 13 amino acids. The CDR3 DNA is TGTGCCAGCATAAAACAGCAGAACACTGAAGCTTTCTTT. As protein: CASIKQQNTEAFF.

The chain uses TRBV5-1 and TRBJ2-3; 9 positions match TRBD2. The CDR3 extends over 15 amino acids. The V segment lost 4 bases and the J segment 4 bases; nucleotides outside the gene matches: 7. Germline lookup yields CDR1 SGHRS and CDR2 YFSETQ. The CDR3 DNA follows: TGCGCCAGCAGCAGTACAGCGGGGGGCCCAGATACGCAGTATTTT. This sequence encodes CASSSTAGGPDTQYF. Drawing the rest from reference TRBV5-1 and TRBJ2-3, the complete variable domain is KAGVTQTPRYLIKTRGQQVTLSCSPISGHRSVSWYQQTPGQGLQFLFEYFSETQRNKGNFPGRFSGRQFSNSRSEMNVSTLELGDSALYLCASSSTAGGPDTQYFGPGTRLTVL.

The V call is TRBV18, the J call TRBJ2-7; D unclear. V was trimmed by 0 bases and J by 2 bases, leaving 11 bases between them. The germline gives CDR1 KGHSH, CDR2 LQKENI. This CDR3 comprises 15 residues. The CDR3: CASSPPSRSTYEQYF. DNA of the CDR3: TGTGCCAGCTCACCACCCTCCCGGTCCACCTACGAGCAGTACTTC.

The chain couples TRBV6-5 to TRBJ2-5; TRBD1 agrees at 11 bases. From germline, CDR1 is MNHEY and CDR2 SVGAGI. There are 14 residues in the CDR3. Losses at the gene ends were 5 bases for V and 5 bases for J; bases not matched to a gene: 4. CDR3 coding DNA: TGTGCCAGCAGTCGGACAGGGGGCCTTGAGACCCAGTACTTC. It specifies CASSRTGGLETQYF.

The CDR3 nucleotides read TGTGCCAGCTCACCTAGGGACAGGGGCACAGATACGCAGTATTTT. Amino acids: CASSPRDRGTDTQYF. The chain joins TRBV18 to TRBJ2-3; 9 bases line up with TRBD1. Germline V gene data show CDR1 as KGHSH and CDR2 as LQKENI. Trimming took 3 bases from V and 1 from J; bases not matched to a gene: 2. There are 15 residues in the CDR3.

J is TRBJ1-3 and V is TRBV15; D is possibly TRBD1 (6 bases). The germline V gene has CDR1 LNHNV and CDR2 YYDKDF (reference sequence). The CDR3 is made up of 16 amino acids. The V end was cut by 0 bases, the J end by 2 bases, with 11 bases between. The CDR3, as DNA: TGTGCCACCAGCAGAGATCGGGGGGGCCCTGGAAACACCATATATTTT. It is translated as CATSRDRGGPGNTIYF.

The chain is built from TRBV12-3 or TRBV12-4 and TRBJ1-6, with D uncertain. The CDR3 totals 13 residues. Trimming stripped 6 bases from V and 10 bases from J, with 13 bases between. CDR3 nucleotides: TGTGCCAGCAGGCTCCTCGCTGAGTCACCCCTCCACTTT. Its protein is CASRLLAESPLHF.

The rearrangement joins TRBV19 to TRBJ1-5; no clear D gene. Per germline, CDR1 LNHDA and CDR2 SQIVND (reference sequence). The germline V and J ends were trimmed by 6 bases and 3 bases, with 9 bases remaining between them. This CDR3 region has 13 residues. Here the CDR3 reads CASSLLLNQPQHF. As DNA, the CDR3 is TGTGCCAGTAGCCTCCTCCTCAATCAGCCCCAGCATTTT. Full variable domain (remainder filled in from reference TRBV19 and TRBJ1-5): DGGITQSPKYLFRKEGQNVTLSCEQNLNHDAMYWYRQDPGQGLRLIYYSQIVNDFQKGDIAEGYSVSREKKESFPLTVTSAQKNPTAFYLCASSLLLNQPQHFGDGTRLSIL.

The chain joins TRBV29-1 to TRBJ1-1; TRBD1 agrees at 9 bases. Germline CDR1 reads SQVTM; CDR2 reads ANQGSEA. The CDR3 is 13 residues long. Trimming cost V 7 bases and J 4 bases; bases outside gene matches: 7. The CDR3 sequence is CSGKTGGGTEAFF. As DNA, the CDR3 is TGCAGCGGAAAAACAGGGGGCGGCACTGAAGCTTTCTTT. The variable domain in full, with the rest retrieved from reference TRBV29-1 and TRBJ1-1, is SAVISQKPSRDICQRGTSLTIQCQVDSQVTMMFWYRQQPGQSLTLIATANQGSEATYESGFVIDKFPISRPNLTFSTLTVSNMSPEDSSIYLCSGKTGGGTEAFFGQGTRLTVV.

The chain is built from TRBV19 and TRBJ1-2, with D possibly matching TRBD1 (6 bases). Germline assignment: CDR1 LNHDA and CDR2 SQIVND (reference sequence). Trimming stripped 8 bases from V and 7 bases from J, with 14 bases between. This CDR3 is 12 amino acids long. The CDR3 loop reads CASRRGRVGYTF. The CDR3, as DNA: TGTGCCAGTCGGAGGGGGAGGGTTGGCTACACCTTC.

The chain's CDR3 is CAWRREGNTEAFF. The CDR3 DNA is TGTGCCTGGCGGCGTGAGGGGAACACTGAAGCTTTCTTT. The chain links TRBV30 to TRBJ1-1; D is unclear. CDR1 and CDR2 (germline): GTSNPN, SVGIG (reference sequence). CDR3 size: 13 residues. The V gene lost 5 bases and the J gene lost 1 base, with 11 bases spanning the gap.

A few counts support this clone. The CDR3 here is CASRLGQGHAEQYF. DNA of the CDR3: TGTGCCAGCCGCCTAGGGCAGGGGCACGCCGAGCAGTACTTC. This chain uses TRBV28 with TRBJ2-7, with TRBD1 as a possible D gene (6 bases). Germline loops: CDR1 MDHEN, CDR2 SYDVKM. There are 14 residues in the CDR3. V shed 8 bases and J shed 6 bases, with 20 bases lying between them.

This clone is a singleton in its sample. The rearrangement links TRBV6-5 to TRBJ2-1; the D gene is possibly TRBD1 (6 bases). CDR3 size: 14 residues. V lost 7 bases, J lost 1 base, and 11 bases lay in between. Per germline, CDR1 MNHEY and CDR2 SVGAGI. The CDR3 is CASNARGSYNEQFF. CDR3 DNA: TGTGCCAGCAACGCCAGGGGTTCCTACAATGAGCAGTTCTTC.

This clone was counted between two and nine times. The chain carries TRBV5-6 and TRBJ2-3, with D possibly matching TRBD1 (5 bases). The CDR3 has 15 amino acids. Deletions cut 3 bases from V and 6 bases from J, with 17 bases between. CDR1 and CDR2 (germline): SGHDT, YYEEEE. The CDR3 sequence: CASSSDTRPRDTQYF. The CDR3 region has the DNA TGTGCCAGCAGCTCGGACACCCGTCCGCGGGATACGCAGTATTTT.

This clone was found a few times. The chain recombines TRBV6-2 or TRBV6-3 with TRBJ2-7; 7 bases fit TRBD2. This CDR3 is built from 14 residues. V shed 4 bases, J shed 3 bases, and the junction held 6 bases outside the gene matches. Germline V gives CDR1 MNHEY, CDR2 SVGEGT. The CDR3 DNA is TGTGCCAGCAGTTCCTTACTAGCGTTCTACGAGCAGTACTTC. Translation: CASSSLLAFYEQYF.

The chain carries TRBV27 and TRBJ2-7; the D gene is possibly TRBD2 (5 bases). The germline CDR1 and CDR2 sequences are MNHEY and SMNVEV (reference sequence). This CDR3 comprises 15 residues. Trimming cost V 2 bases and J 2 bases, with 13 bases left between them. The DNA of the CDR3 is TGTGCCAGCAGTTTAAGGGCGAGAGGGCCCTACGAGCAGTACTTC. This sequence encodes CASSLRARGPYEQYF.

The chain couples TRBV27 to TRBJ1-4; maybe TRBD1 (6 bases). Germline V gives CDR1 MNHEY, CDR2 SMNVEV (reference sequence). V gave up 5 bases and J gave up 3 bases, with 13 bases separating them. This CDR3 is built from 15 residues. This chain's CDR3 is CASSIWGHSNEKLFF. The CDR3 DNA sequence: TGTGCCAGCAGTATCTGGGGACATTCTAATGAAAAACTGTTTTTT.

The genes are TRBV19 and TRBJ1-2; 9 nucleotides line up with TRBD1. Germline V gene sequence: CDR1 LNHDA, CDR2 SQIVND (reference sequence). This CDR3 is 15 amino acids long. J lost 4 bases, V lost 3 bases, and 6 bases had no gene match. In DNA form, the CDR3 reads TGTGCCAGTAGTATCGGGACAGGGAGTACCTATGGCTACACCTTC. Its translation: CASSIGTGSTYGYTF.

In its sample, this clone was seen a few times. The chain combines TRBV19 with TRBJ1-2, with TRBD1 identical over 7 bases. CDR1 LNHDA and CDR2 SQIVND come from the germline V gene (reference sequence). This CDR3 is 13 amino acids long. J gave up 3 bases and V 5 bases, and 3 bases lay outside the gene matches. CDR3 bases: TGTGCCAGTAGTGTAACAGGGGACTATGGCTACACCTTC. Encoded protein: CASSVTGDYGYTF.

CDR3 in amino acids: CASSEFGKRPQHF. Here the CDR3 DNA reads TGTGCCAGCAGTGAATTTGGTAAGAGGCCCCAGCATTTT. V and J are TRBV6-1 and TRBJ1-5; D is uncertain. The V gene lost 2 bases and the J gene lost 9 bases, with 11 bases spanning the gap. CDR1 MNHNS and CDR2 SASEGT come from the germline V gene. The CDR3 covers 13 residues.

This clone was observed a few times. J is TRBJ2-6 and V is TRBV11-2; TRBD1 agrees at 10 bases. J was trimmed by 0 bases and V by 3 bases; bases with no gene match: 5. Germline CDR1 is SGHAT and CDR2 is FQNNGV. This CDR3 has 18 amino acids. The CDR3 nucleotides are TGTGCCAGCAGCTTTGGACAGGGGGGCTTCTCTGGGGCCAACGTCCTGACTTTC. This encodes CASSFGQGGFSGANVLTF.

The sample holds one count of this clone. CDR3 loop: CASSMAGSAMGTEAFF. In DNA, the CDR3 is TGTGCCAGTAGTATGGCGGGGAGTGCGATGGGCACTGAAGCTTTCTTT. The V and J genes are TRBV19 and TRBJ1-1; D remains ambiguous. V shed 3 bases and J shed 4 bases, with 18 bases lying between them. CDR1 is LNHDA, CDR2 SQIVND, per germline (reference sequence). The CDR3 sequence is 16 residues long.

V usage is TRBV7-8 and J usage is TRBJ2-3; TRBD2 agrees at 7 bases. This CDR3 has 17 residues. The V gene's germline CDR1 is SGHVS and CDR2 FQNEAQ. V shed 4 bases and J 0 bases; nucleotides not matched to a gene: 10. The DNA for the CDR3 is TGTGCCAGCAGCTCACCGCAGAGTAGCGGGAGCACAGATACGCAGTATTTT. Its protein is CASSSPQSSGSTDTQYF.

CDR3 residues: CASSGGGTNTGELFF. As DNA, the CDR3 is TGCGCCAGCAGCGGTGGGGGGACCAACACCGGGGAGCTGTTTTTT. The chain couples TRBV5-1 to TRBJ2-2; D perhaps matches TRBD2 (6 bases). The CDR3 consists of 15 residues. CDR1 and CDR2 (germline): SGHRS, YFSETQ. V lost 4 bases to trimming and J lost 2 bases, with 12 bases between them.

The CDR3 DNA reads as TGTGCCAGCAGCTTGACCAAATCCGGGACTAGGGGAGCGGAGACCCAGTACTTC. It yields the protein CASSLTKSGTRGAETQYF. The genes are TRBV5-5 and TRBJ2-5; TRBD2 matches 8 bases. CDR3 size: 18 residues. The ends lost 1 base at V and 5 bases at J; junction bases unmatched: 16. Germline CDR1 SGHKS, CDR2 YYEKEE (reference sequence).